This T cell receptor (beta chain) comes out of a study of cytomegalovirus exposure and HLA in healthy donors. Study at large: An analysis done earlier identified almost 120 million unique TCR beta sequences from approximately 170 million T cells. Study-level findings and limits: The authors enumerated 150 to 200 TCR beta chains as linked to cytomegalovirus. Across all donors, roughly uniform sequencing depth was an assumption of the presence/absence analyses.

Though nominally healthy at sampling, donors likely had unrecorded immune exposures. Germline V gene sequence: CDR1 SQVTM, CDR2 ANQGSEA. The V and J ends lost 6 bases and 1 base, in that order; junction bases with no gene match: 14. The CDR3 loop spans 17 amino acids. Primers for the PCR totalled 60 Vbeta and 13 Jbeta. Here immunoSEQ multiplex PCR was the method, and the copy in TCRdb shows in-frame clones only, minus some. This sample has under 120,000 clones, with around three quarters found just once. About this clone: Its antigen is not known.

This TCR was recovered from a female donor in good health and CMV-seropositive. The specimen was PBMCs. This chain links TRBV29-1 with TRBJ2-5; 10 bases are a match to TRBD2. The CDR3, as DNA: TGCAGCGTCCATCACTGGAGGTTAGCGGGGGGCCAAGAGACCCAGTACTTC. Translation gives CSVHHWRLAGGQETQYF.